The clone carrying this T cell receptor beta chain was observed a handful of times. Looked up from germline, CDR1 is SGHAT and CDR2 is FQNNGV. The ends lost 3 bases at V and 5 bases at J; junction bases unmatched: 3. The CDR3 is made up of 13 amino acids. This sample is part of a study of blood T cell repertoires in COVID-19. Background on the study: T cells, B-cell-depleted T cells, or PBMCs provided the cDNA or gDNA that served as material.

Produced via immunoSEQ multiplex PCR; TCRdb's table is partial and in-frame only. The sample records approximately 85,000 clones, around nine tenths being singletons. V and J are TRBV11-2 and TRBJ2-7; 8 positions agree with TRBD1. The receptor was isolated from a man in his fifties or sixties with acute or convalescent COVID-19. The sequencing sample was made of peripheral blood. CDR3 amino acids: CASSLDRDHEQYF. CDR3 sequence (DNA): TGTGCCAGCAGCTTGGACAGGGACCACGAGCAGTACTTC.